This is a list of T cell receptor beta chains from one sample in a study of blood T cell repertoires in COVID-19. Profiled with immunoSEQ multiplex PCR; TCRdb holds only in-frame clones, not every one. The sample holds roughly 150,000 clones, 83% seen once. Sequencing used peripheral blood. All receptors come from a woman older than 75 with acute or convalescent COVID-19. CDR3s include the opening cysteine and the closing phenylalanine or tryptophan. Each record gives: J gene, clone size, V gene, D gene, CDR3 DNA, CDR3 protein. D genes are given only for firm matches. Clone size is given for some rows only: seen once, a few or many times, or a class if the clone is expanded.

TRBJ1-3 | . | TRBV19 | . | TGTGCCAGTAGTATAGGAGCACCGAGAACTGGAAACACCATATATTTT | CASSIGAPRTGNTIYF
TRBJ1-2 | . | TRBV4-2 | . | TGTGCCAGCAGCCAAGATGGCGGGACGGCTAACTATGGCTACACCTTC | CASSQDGGTANYGYTF
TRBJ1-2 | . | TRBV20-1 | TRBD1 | TGCAGTGCTTGGGACAGCTATGGCTACACCTTC | CSAWDSYGYTF
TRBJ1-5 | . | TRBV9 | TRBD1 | TGTGCCAGCAGCGTGGGGACAGGGGGATATCAGCCCCAGCATTTT | CASSVGTGGYQPQHF
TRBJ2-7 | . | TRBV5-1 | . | TGCGCCAGCAGCGTACAGGGTTATCCCTACGAGCAGTACTTC | CASSVQGYPYEQYF
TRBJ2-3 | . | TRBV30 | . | TGTGCCTCCAGCGACTTGGGAGATACGCAGTATTTT | CASSDLGDTQYF
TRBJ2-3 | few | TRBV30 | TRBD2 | TGTGCCTGGGCTGGAACTAGCGGGAAAGTAGATACGCAGTATTTT | CAWAGTSGKVDTQYF
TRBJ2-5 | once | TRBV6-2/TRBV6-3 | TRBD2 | TGTGCCAGCAGTTACTCTCGCGGGGGCCAAGAGACCCAGTACTTC | CASSYSRGGQETQYF
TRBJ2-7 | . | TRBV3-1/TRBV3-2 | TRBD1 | TGTGCCAGCAGCCAAAGCCCACAGGGGGAGAAGCAGTACTTC | CASSQSPQGEKQYF
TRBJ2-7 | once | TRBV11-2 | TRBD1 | TGTGCCAGCAGCTTTACAGGGGGCGAGCAGTACTTC | CASSFTGGEQYF
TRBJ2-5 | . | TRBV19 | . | TGTGCCAGCTCCCAACGGGGGTTACAAGAGACCCAGTACTTC | CASSQRGLQETQYF